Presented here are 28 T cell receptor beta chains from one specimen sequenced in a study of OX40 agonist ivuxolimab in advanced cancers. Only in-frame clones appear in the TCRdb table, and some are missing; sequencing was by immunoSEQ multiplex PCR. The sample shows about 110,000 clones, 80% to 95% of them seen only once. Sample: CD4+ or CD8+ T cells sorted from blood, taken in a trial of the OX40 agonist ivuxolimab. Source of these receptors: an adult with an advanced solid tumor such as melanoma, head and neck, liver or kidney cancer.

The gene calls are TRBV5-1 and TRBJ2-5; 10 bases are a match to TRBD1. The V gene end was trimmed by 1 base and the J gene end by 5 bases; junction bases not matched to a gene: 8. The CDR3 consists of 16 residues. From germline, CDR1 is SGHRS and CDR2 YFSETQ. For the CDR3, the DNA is TGCGCCAGCAGCTTGTTGGTGACAGGGGGCAGTGAGACCCAGTACTTC. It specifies CASSLLVTGGSETQYF.

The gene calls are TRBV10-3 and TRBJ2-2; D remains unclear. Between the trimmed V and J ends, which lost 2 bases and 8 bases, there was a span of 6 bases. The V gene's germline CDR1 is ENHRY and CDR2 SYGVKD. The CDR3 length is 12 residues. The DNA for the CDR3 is TGTGCCATCAGTGAGGCCGCGGGGGAGCTGTTTTTT. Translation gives CAISEAAGELFF.

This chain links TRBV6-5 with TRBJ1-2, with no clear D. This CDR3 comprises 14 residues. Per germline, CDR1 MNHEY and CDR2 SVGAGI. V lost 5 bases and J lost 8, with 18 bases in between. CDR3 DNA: TGTGCCAGCAGTGTCACGGACGGAGGTGTCGGCTACACCTTC. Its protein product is CASSVTDGGVGYTF.

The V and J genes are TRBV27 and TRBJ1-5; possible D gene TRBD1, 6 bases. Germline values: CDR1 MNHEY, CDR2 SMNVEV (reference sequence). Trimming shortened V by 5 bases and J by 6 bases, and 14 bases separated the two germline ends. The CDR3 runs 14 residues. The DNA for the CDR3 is TGTGCCAGCAGTCCCCACAGGGTTCCTCAGCCCCAGCATTTT. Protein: CASSPHRVPQPQHF.

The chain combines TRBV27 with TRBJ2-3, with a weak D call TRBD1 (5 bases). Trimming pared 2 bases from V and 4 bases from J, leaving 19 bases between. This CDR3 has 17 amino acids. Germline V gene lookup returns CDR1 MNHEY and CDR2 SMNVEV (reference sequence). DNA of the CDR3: TGTGCCAGCAGTTTAACAGGTAGCAGGGTCTCCCCAGATACGCAGTATTTT. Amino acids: CASSLTGSRVSPDTQYF.

The CDR3 sequence is CASSVTGVRELFF. The CDR3 DNA sequence: TGTGCCAGCAGCGTGACAGGGGTGCGGGAGCTGTTTTTT. The chain employs TRBV11-3 and TRBJ2-2, with 8 positions matching TRBD1. The CDR3 consists of 13 residues. With 5 bases clipped from V and 9 bases from J, the junction kept 5 bases outside the gene matches. Germline V gives CDR1 SGHNT, CDR2 YENEEA.

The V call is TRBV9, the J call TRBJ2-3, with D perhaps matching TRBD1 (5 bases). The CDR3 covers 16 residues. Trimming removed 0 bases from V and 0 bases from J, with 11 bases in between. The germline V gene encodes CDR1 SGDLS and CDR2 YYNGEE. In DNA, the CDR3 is TGTGCCAGCAGCGTAGCCCGACAGCCTAGCACAGATACGCAGTATTTT. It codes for CASSVARQPSTDTQYF.

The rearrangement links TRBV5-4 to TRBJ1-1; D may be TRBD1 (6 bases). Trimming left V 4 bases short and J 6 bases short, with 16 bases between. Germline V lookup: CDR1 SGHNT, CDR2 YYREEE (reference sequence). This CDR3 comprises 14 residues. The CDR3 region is CASSPGVPVPEAFF. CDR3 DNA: TGTGCCAGCAGCCCAGGGGTTCCCGTTCCTGAAGCTTTCTTT.

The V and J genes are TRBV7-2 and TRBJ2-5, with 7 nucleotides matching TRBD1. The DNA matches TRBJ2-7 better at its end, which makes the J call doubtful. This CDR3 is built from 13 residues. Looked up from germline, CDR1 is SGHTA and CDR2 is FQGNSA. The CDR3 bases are TGTGCCAGCAGCGCCCGACAGGGCTACGAGCAGTACTTC. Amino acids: CASSARQGYEQYF.

CDR3 DNA sequence: TGTGCCAGCAGCCAAGGAGGAGGGACTAGCGGGGGGCGGGGTTCGAAGACCCAGTACTTC. Translation: CASSQGGGTSGGRGSKTQYF. V is TRBV4-2 and J is TRBJ2-5; 15 bases line up with TRBD2. J gave up 6 bases and V 1 base, and 15 bases lay outside the gene matches. This CDR3 comprises 20 residues. Looked up from germline, CDR1 is LGHNA and CDR2 is YNFKEQ.

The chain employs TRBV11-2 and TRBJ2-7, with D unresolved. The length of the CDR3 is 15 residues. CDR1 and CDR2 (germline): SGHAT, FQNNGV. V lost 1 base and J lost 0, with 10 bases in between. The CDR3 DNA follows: TGTGCCAGCAGCTTAGCGGGTCAGAGCTCCTACGAGCAGTACTTC. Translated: CASSLAGQSSYEQYF.

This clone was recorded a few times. The chain's CDR3 is CASSETPLRTGELFF. As DNA, the CDR3 is TGTGCCAGCAGTGAAACTCCCCTAAGGACCGGGGAGCTGTTTTTT. This chain connects TRBV2 to TRBJ2-2, with D uncertain. CDR3 length equals 15 residues. The V end lost 2 bases, the J end lost 5 bases, and 12 bases lay between the germline ends. CDR1 is SNHLY, CDR2 FYNNEI, per germline.

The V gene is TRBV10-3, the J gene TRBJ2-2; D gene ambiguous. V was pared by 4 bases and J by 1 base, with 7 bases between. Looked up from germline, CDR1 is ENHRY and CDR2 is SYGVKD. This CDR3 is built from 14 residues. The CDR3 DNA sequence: TGTGCCATCAGTGGCTTAGGGAACACCGGGGAGCTGTTTTTT. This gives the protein CAISGLGNTGELFF.

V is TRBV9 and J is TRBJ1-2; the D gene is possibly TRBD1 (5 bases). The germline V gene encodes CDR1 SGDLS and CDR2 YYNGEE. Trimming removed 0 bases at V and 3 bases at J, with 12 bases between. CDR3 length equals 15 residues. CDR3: CASSVGGVGDYGYTF. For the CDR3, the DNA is TGTGCCAGCAGCGTAGGAGGGGTGGGGGACTATGGCTACACCTTC.

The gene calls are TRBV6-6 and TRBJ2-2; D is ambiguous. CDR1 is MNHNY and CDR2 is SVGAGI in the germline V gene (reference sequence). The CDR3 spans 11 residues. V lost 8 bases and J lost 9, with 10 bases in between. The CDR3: CASAAPRELFF. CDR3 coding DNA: TGTGCCAGCGCGGCCCCCCGGGAGCTGTTTTTT.

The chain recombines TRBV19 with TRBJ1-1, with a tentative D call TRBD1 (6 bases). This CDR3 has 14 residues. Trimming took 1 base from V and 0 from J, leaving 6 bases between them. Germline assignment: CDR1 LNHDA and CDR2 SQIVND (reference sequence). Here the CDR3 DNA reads TGTGCCAGTAGTATAGGGGGGCTGAACACTGAAGCTTTCTTT. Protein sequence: CASSIGGLNTEAFF.

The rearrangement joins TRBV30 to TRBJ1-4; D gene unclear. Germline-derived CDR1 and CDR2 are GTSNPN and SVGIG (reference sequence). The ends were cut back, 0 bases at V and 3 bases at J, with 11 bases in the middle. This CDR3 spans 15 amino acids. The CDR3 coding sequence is TGTGCCTGGAGTGTAGGGAGCGCGCCTAATGAAAAACTGTTTTTT. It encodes CAWSVGSAPNEKLFF.

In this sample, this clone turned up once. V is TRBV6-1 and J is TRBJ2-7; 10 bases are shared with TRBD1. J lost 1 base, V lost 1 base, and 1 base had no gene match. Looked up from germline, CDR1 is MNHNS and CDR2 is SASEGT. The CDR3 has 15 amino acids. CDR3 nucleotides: TGTGCCAGCAGTGAAGGGACAGGGGGGTCCTACGAGCAGTACTTC. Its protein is CASSEGTGGSYEQYF.

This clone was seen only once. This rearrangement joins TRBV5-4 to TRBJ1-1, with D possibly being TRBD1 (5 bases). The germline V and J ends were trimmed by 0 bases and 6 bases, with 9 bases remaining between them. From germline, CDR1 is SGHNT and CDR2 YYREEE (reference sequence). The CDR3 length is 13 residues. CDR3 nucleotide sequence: TGTGCCAGCAGCTTGGGTAGGGACTCTGAAGCTTTCTTT. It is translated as CASSLGRDSEAFF.

Here the CDR3 reads CATQKPGLGQNEQFF. CDR3 sequence (DNA): TGTGCCACGCAGAAGCCGGGACTAGGCCAGAATGAGCAGTTCTTC. J is TRBJ2-1 and V is TRBV6-5, with TRBD2 matching 8 bases. With 10 bases clipped from V and 7 bases from J, the junction kept 15 bases outside the gene matches. The length of the CDR3 is 15 residues. Germline V CDR1 and CDR2: MNHEY, SVGAGI.

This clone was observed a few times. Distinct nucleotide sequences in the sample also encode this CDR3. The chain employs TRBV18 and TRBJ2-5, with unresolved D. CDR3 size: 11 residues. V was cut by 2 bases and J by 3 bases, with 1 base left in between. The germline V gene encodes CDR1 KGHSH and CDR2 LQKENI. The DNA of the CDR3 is TGTGCCAGCTCACCAAAAGAGACCCAGTACTTC. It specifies CASSPKETQYF.

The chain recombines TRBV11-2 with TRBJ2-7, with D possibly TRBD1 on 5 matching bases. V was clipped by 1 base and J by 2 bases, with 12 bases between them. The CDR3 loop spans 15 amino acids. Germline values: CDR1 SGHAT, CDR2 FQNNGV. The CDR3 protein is CASSLGSGPTYEQYF. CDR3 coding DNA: TGTGCCAGCAGCTTAGGGTCAGGGCCCACCTACGAGCAGTACTTC.

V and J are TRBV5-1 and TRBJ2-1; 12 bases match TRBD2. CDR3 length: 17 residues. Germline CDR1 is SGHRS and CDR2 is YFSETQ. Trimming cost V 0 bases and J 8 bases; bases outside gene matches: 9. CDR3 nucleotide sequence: TGCGCCAGCAGCTTGGGGCTCCTAGCGGGAGGGCCCCATGAGCAGTTCTTC. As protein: CASSLGLLAGGPHEQFF.

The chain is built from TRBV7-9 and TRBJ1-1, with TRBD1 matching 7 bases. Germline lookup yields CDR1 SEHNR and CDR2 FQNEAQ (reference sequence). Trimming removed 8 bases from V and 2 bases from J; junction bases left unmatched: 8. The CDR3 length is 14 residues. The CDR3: CASGDRAGNTEAFF. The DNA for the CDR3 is TGTGCCAGCGGCGACAGGGCAGGAAACACTGAAGCTTTCTTT.

As DNA, the CDR3 is TGTGCCAGCTCACCAGAGAGGTACGGCTACACCTTC. Translating it yields CASSPERYGYTF. This sequence joins TRBV18 and TRBJ1-2, with D unclear. The germline CDR1 and CDR2 sequences are KGHSH and LQKENI. Trimming removed 2 bases at V and 8 bases at J, with 9 bases between. The CDR3 runs 12 residues.

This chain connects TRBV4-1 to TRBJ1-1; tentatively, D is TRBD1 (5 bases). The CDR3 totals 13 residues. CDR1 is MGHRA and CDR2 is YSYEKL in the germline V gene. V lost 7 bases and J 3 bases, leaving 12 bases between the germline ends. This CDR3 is CASKRQPDTEAFF. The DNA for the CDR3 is TGCGCCAGCAAACGACAGCCGGACACTGAAGCTTTCTTT.

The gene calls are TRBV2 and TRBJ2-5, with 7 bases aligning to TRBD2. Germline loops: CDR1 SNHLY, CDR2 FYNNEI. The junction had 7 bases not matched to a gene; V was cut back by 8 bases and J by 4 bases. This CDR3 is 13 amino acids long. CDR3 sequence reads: CASLLSGTETQYF. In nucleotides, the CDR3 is TGTGCCAGCTTATTAAGCGGGACAGAGACCCAGTACTTC.

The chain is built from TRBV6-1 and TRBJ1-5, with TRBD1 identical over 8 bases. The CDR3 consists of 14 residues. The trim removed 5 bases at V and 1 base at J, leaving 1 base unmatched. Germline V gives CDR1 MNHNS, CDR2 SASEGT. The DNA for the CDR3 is TGTGCCAGCAGTCGACAGGGGAGCAATCAGCCCCAGCATTTT. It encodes CASSRQGSNQPQHF.